This T cell receptor beta chain comes out of a study of T-cell reconstitution after alpha-beta-depleted transplantation in children. During its preparation, the TCRbeta library received unique molecular identifiers. TCRdb ran MiXCR on the PCR reads and lists one entry per CDR3 protein. Among 550,000 to 800,000 distinct CDR3 sequences listed, about an eighth were seen once. Notes on the study in general: Reports say that about two months after transplant, the alpha-beta T cells came out of several hundred graft clones that had expanded.

On this clonotype: Its antigen remains unknown.

Germline V gene sequence: CDR1 MNHEY, CDR2 SVGAGI. CDR3 length: 15 amino acids. V was pared by 2 bases and J by 6 bases, with 16 bases between. The sample consisted of PBMCs, taken before TCRalphabeta/CD19-depleted stem cell transplant. This sequence joins TRBV6-5 and TRBJ1-1, with TRBD1 as a possible D gene (5 bases). The source is a girl aged 2-10 years with congenital amegakaryocytic thrombocytopenia, due to receive a stem cell transplant. The CDR3 protein is CASSYLNRGDAEAFF. The CDR3 coding sequence is TGTGCCAGCAGTTACCTTAACCGGGGGGACGCTGAAGCTTTCTTT.